This T cell receptor beta chain was captured in a study of blood T cells in healthy people across ages. Study outcomes and limitations: TCR beta diversity, measured per million T cells, fell in a roughly linear way with age.

Next came a second PCR, run for about 7 to 12 cycles, which used a sample-barcoded 5' primer along with a J-beta primer mix. TCRdb analysed the 5' RACE reads with MiXCR anew, one entry per CDR3 protein. Of about a million distinct CDR3 sequences listed, approximately 50% are singletons. This clonotype was seen more than once but under ten times. The antigen remains unidentified. Each donor had about 9.6 milliliters of peripheral blood drawn. The authors isolated at least 6 million PBMCs per sample. There are 13 residues in the CDR3. The germline V gene has CDR1 WSHSY and CDR2 SAAADI. V shed 8 bases and J shed 6 bases, with 13 bases lying between them.

The sequence was obtained from a woman in her fifties or sixties in good health. The sample taken for sequencing was blood. This chain connects TRBV10-2 to TRBJ1-4, with D hard to call. As DNA, the CDR3 is TGCGCCAGCTCCAAGGTTACGGATGAAAAACTGTTTTTT. Translation: CASSKVTDEKLFF.